This T cell receptor beta chain is drawn from a study of shared clonotypes between healthy human individuals. Naive CD8 populations comprised CD45RO-negative cells positively selected for CCR7, excluding terminally differentiated effector memory CD45RA+ cells. TCRdb's copy holds only in-frame clones and misses some; the assay was immunoSEQ multiplex PCR. The sample gives just over 2,000,000 clones, about 95% of which show up once; roughly 1% is in the top ten. The V gene's germline CDR1 is SQVTM and CDR2 ANQGSEA. With V trimmed by 6 bases and J by 3 bases, 4 bases remained unmatched. The CDR3 is 12 residues long.

The V call is TRBV29-1, the J call TRBJ1-1; TRBD1 matches 7 bases. Sequencing was performed on naive CD8+ T cells sorted from blood. The TCR sequence derives from a man younger than 35 in good health. CDR3 loop: CSVRGLHTEAFF. CDR3 bases: TGCAGCGTAAGGGGGCTCCACACTGAAGCTTTCTTT.